This T cell receptor beta chain was found in a study of blood T cell repertoires in COVID-19. The CDR3 totals 13 residues. V was pared by 4 bases and J by 8 bases, with 14 bases between. CDR1 and CDR2 from the germline V gene are LNHDA and SQIVND (reference sequence). Per the original methods: Reference gene primer amplification gave estimated nucleated cell counts. TCRdb keeps only in-frame clones here, not all; method: immunoSEQ multiplex PCR. The D gene and trimming were derived from the DNA, and the V and J assignments and clone size from that table. The data contain about 430,000 clones, around nine tenths of them singletons. Ages ranged from about 18 to 89 years, with residence in about 24 US areas.

The clonotype comes from a woman aged 18-29 years who had been exposed to COVID-19. V gene TRBV19 combines with J gene TRBJ1-2; maybe TRBD1 (6 bases). Input material: PBMCs or T cells enriched from blood (not recorded which). The CDR3 DNA reads as TGTGCCAGTAGTACCACAGGGTCGTCAGGCTACACCTTC. This translates into CASSTTGSSGYTF.